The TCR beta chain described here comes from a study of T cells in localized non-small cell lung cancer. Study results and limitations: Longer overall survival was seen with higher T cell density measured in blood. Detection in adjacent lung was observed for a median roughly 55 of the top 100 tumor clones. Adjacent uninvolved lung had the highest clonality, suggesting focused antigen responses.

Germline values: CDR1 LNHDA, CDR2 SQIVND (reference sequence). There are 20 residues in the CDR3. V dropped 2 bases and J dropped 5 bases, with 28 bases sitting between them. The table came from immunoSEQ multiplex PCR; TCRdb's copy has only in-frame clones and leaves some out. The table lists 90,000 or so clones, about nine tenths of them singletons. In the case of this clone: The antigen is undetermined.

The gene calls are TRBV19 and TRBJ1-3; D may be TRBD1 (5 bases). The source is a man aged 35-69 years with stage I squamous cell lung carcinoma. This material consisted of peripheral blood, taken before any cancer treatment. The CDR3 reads CASSISGRNTIMGERNTIYF. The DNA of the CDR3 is TGTGCCAGTAGTATAAGCGGAAGAAACACCATAATGGGGGAGCGAAACACCATATATTTT.